These 31 T cell receptor beta chains came from one sample sequenced in a study of cytomegalovirus exposure and HLA in healthy donors. Both 60 Vbeta primers and 13 Jbeta primers went into the PCR. The protocol was immunoSEQ multiplex PCR, while the TCRdb copy is restricted to in-frame clones and leaves out a portion. This sample has roughly 100,000 clones; around 60% occur once, and the top ten carry less than 4.5%. Source material: PBMCs. Receptor source: a man aged 30-40 years in good health and CMV-seropositive.

With regard to this clone: Other DNA variants within this sample encode the same CDR3. The chain uses TRBV5-1 and TRBJ2-7, with D perhaps matching TRBD1 (8 bases). There are 14 residues in the CDR3. Germline V CDR1 and CDR2: SGHRS, YFSETQ. The V and J ends lost 0 bases and 4 bases respectively, with 11 bases between them. Here the CDR3 DNA reads TGCGCCAGCAGCTTGGACAGGGGGGGGTACGAGCAGTACTTC. It encodes CASSLDRGGYEQYF.

This clone was detected a few times. The J gene is TRBJ2-3, the V gene TRBV29-1, with a weak D call TRBD1 (6 bases). Deletions cut 6 bases from V and 6 bases from J, with 19 bases between. Per germline, CDR1 SQVTM and CDR2 ANQGSEA. CDR3 length: 14 residues. The CDR3 loop reads CSVRKTGPEDTQYF. The CDR3 DNA reads TGCAGCGTCAGAAAGACAGGTCCAGAGGATACGCAGTATTTT.

The chain links TRBV11-2 to TRBJ2-1; TRBD2 agrees at 7 bases. V gave up 0 bases and J gave up 3 bases; unmatched junction bases: 5. Germline values: CDR1 SGHAT, CDR2 FQNNGV. The CDR3 has 16 amino acids. DNA for the CDR3: TGTGCCAGCAGCTTAGATGAGCGGGGAGGCTACAATGAGCAGTTCTTC. Protein: CASSLDERGGYNEQFF.

This clone showed up just a few times. CDR3 coding DNA: TGCGCCAGCAGACCGGGACAGTCCAGTCAGCCCCAGCATTTT. It is translated as CASRPGQSSQPQHF. The rearrangement links TRBV10-2 to TRBJ1-5, with 7 bases fitting TRBD1. J gave up 6 bases and V 6 bases, and 8 bases lay outside the gene matches. The germline gives CDR1 WSHSY, CDR2 SAAADI. This CDR3 is built from 14 residues.

This clone has a handful of counts. This CDR3 reads CASVAGGYNGYTF. The CDR3 coding sequence is TGTGCCTCTGTGGCGGGAGGTTACAATGGCTACACCTTC. The chain couples TRBV19 to TRBJ1-2; the D is unclear. Germline V lookup: CDR1 LNHDA, CDR2 SQIVND (reference sequence). The V gene lost 11 bases and the J gene lost 6 bases, with 19 bases spanning the gap. CDR3 length: 13 residues.

The rearrangement links TRBV5-1 to TRBJ2-7; 7 bases align to TRBD2. Germline V CDR1 and CDR2: SGHRS, YFSETQ. After removal of 4 bases from V and 2 bases from J, the junction contained 21 bases not matched to a gene. The CDR3 is 19 residues long. CDR3 amino acids: CASSRPGPLGGMNPYEQYF. The CDR3 nucleotides are TGCGCCAGCAGCCGCCCGGGGCCCCTGGGGGGGATGAACCCCTACGAGCAGTACTTC.

This clone occurred a few times. V gene TRBV4-1 combines with J gene TRBJ1-1; no definite D call. The CDR3 has 15 residues. V was trimmed by 1 base and J by 0 bases, leaving 9 bases between them. CDR1 MGHRA and CDR2 YSYEKL come from the germline V gene. Here the CDR3 DNA reads TGCGCCAGCAGCCAAGTCAGAAACCTGAACACTGAAGCTTTCTTT. Protein product: CASSQVRNLNTEAFF.

V and J are TRBV5-1 and TRBJ2-5; D perhaps matches TRBD1 (6 bases). Trimming pared 6 bases from V and 7 bases from J, leaving 19 bases between. Germline-derived CDR1 and CDR2 are SGHRS and YFSETQ. The CDR3 runs 14 residues. CDR3 amino acids: CASTPPSLGGTQYF. The CDR3, as DNA: TGCGCCAGCACCCCCCCCTCATTAGGGGGGACCCAGTACTTC. The full variable domain, with the rest looked up from reference TRBV5-1 and TRBJ2-5, is KAGVTQTPRYLIKTRGQQVTLSCSPISGHRSVSWYQQTPGQGLQFLFEYFSETQRNKGNFPGRFSGRQFSNSRSEMNVSTLELGDSALYLCASTPPSLGGTQYFGPGTRLLVL.

The gene calls are TRBV5-4 and TRBJ2-1; TRBD1 matches 8 bases. With V trimmed by 4 bases and J by 5 bases, 8 bases remained unmatched. Germline CDR1 reads SGHNT; CDR2 reads YYREEE (reference sequence). The CDR3 covers 15 residues. DNA of the CDR3: TGTGCCAGCAGCACCCCCGGACAGGGCCACAATGAGCAGTTCTTC. It yields the protein CASSTPGQGHNEQFF.

CDR3 DNA: TGTGCCAGCAGTGGGACAGGGGGCAATCAGCCCCAGCATTTT. Translated: CASSGTGGNQPQHF. The gene calls are TRBV6-1 and TRBJ1-5; 9 nucleotides match TRBD1. The CDR3 has 14 residues. Trimming at V came to 4 bases and at J to 2 bases, leaving 0 bases not matched to a gene. CDR1 is MNHNS and CDR2 is SASEGT in the germline V gene.

The chain employs TRBV18 and TRBJ2-5; weak D call: TRBD1 (6 bases). With 3 bases removed from V and 2 bases from J, the gap between germline ends came to 13 bases. The length of the CDR3 is 15 residues. Per the germline V gene, CDR1 is KGHSH and CDR2 is LQKENI. DNA for the CDR3: TGTGCCAGCTCACCGCCGGGACAAGCTCAAGAGACCCAGTACTTC. It yields the protein CASSPPGQAQETQYF.

This clone was seen only once. The chain employs TRBV10-3 and TRBJ1-2; D unclear. CDR3 length equals 17 residues. The germline V gene has CDR1 ENHRY and CDR2 SYGVKD. Trimming pared 2 bases from V and 4 bases from J, leaving 20 bases between. CDR3 protein: CAISELISGGLVYGYTF. CDR3 nucleotides: TGTGCCATCAGTGAGCTGATCTCGGGCGGGTTGGTCTATGGCTACACCTTC.

This rearrangement joins TRBV18 to TRBJ2-7, with 9 bases that match TRBD2. CDR1 KGHSH and CDR2 LQKENI come from the germline V gene. The ends lost 0 bases at V and 1 base at J; junction bases unmatched: 1. CDR3 length: 15 residues. The CDR3 spells CASSPPSGGSYEQYF. CDR3 nucleotide sequence: TGTGCCAGCTCACCACCTAGCGGGGGATCCTACGAGCAGTACTTC. Supplemented by reference TRBV18 and TRBJ2-7, the full variable domain reads NAGVMQNPRHLVRRRGQEARLRCSPMKGHSHVYWYRQLPEEGLKFMVYLQKENIIDESGMPKERFSAEFPKEGPSILRIQQVVRGDSAAYFCASSPPSGGSYEQYFGPGTRLTVT.

CDR3 protein: CASSIGAQPQHF. DNA for the CDR3: TGTGCCAGTAGTATAGGGGCTCAGCCCCAGCATTTT. The J gene is TRBJ1-5, the V gene TRBV19, with D unresolved. The length of the CDR3 is 12 residues. In germline, CDR1 is LNHDA, CDR2 SQIVND (reference sequence). V gave up 1 base and J gave up 6 bases, with 4 bases separating them.

The rearrangement uses TRBV7-9 and TRBJ1-1, with TRBD1 matching over 10 bases. The CDR3 covers 16 residues. With 5 bases clipped from V and 4 bases from J, the junction kept 10 bases outside the gene matches. CDR1 and CDR2 (germline): SEHNR, FQNEAQ (reference sequence). The CDR3 reads CASSPPGQGRATEAFF. As DNA, the CDR3 is TGTGCCAGCAGCCCCCCGGGACAGGGGAGAGCCACTGAAGCTTTCTTT.

V usage is TRBV19 and J usage is TRBJ2-7; 8 bases are a match to TRBD1. The CDR3 contains 15 residues. The V gene end was trimmed by 1 base and the J gene end by 2 bases; junction bases not matched to a gene: 4. CDR1 is LNHDA and CDR2 is SQIVND in the germline V gene (reference sequence). This CDR3 is CASSIGTGSAYEQYF. The CDR3 DNA follows: TGTGCCAGTAGTATAGGGACAGGGAGCGCCTACGAGCAGTACTTC.

A word on this clone: Within the sample, other DNA sequences also encode this same CDR3. This chain joins TRBV5-1 and TRBJ1-1; D is unclear. The CDR3 loop spans 14 amino acids. Germline CDR1 is SGHRS and CDR2 is YFSETQ. V was pared by 0 bases and J by 1 base, with 7 bases between. As DNA, the CDR3 is TGCGCCAGCAGCTTGGGGCCAGAGAACACTGAAGCTTTCTTT. The encoded protein is CASSLGPENTEAFF.

This rearrangement joins TRBV2 to TRBJ2-2, with D maybe TRBD1 (6 bases). The CDR3 totals 13 residues. Germline CDR1 and CDR2: SNHLY and FYNNEI. V shed 6 bases and J shed 6 bases, with 11 bases lying between them. CDR3 sequence reads: CASRAGEAGELFF. CDR3 DNA sequence: TGTGCCAGCAGGGCAGGGGAAGCCGGGGAGCTGTTTTTT.

The chain employs TRBV5-1 and TRBJ1-1, with D hard to call. The V gene lost 2 bases and the J gene lost 7 bases, with 15 bases spanning the gap. Looked up from germline, CDR1 is SGHRS and CDR2 is YFSETQ. CDR3 length equals 14 residues. The CDR3 sequence: CASSFSQNRIEAFF. CDR3 coding DNA: TGCGCCAGCAGCTTCTCCCAGAACCGAATTGAAGCTTTCTTT. Based on the CDR3 plus reference TRBV5-1 and TRBJ1-1, the full variable domain is KAGVTQTPRYLIKTRGQQVTLSCSPISGHRSVSWYQQTPGQGLQFLFEYFSETQRNKGNFPGRFSGRQFSNSRSEMNVSTLELGDSALYLCASSFSQNRIEAFFGQGTRLTVV.

The rearrangement links TRBV28 to TRBJ1-2; TRBD1 matches at 7 bases. V lost 6 bases, J lost 7 bases, and 11 bases stayed unmatched. Germline V lookup: CDR1 MDHEN, CDR2 SYDVKM. CDR3 length: 14 residues. CDR3 in amino acids: CASSLLDRSPGYTF. CDR3 nucleotides: TGTGCCAGCAGCCTCCTGGACAGGTCTCCTGGCTACACCTTC.

This clone has only one observation. The V gene is TRBV5-8, the J gene TRBJ1-2, with no clear D. Trimming cost V 5 bases and J 8 bases, with 13 bases left between them. Per germline, CDR1 SGHTS and CDR2 YDEGEE. The CDR3 contains 12 residues. The CDR3 here is CASSPSDWGYTF. The CDR3 nucleotides are TGTGCCAGCAGTCCATCGGACTGGGGCTACACCTTC. Combining the CDR3 with reference TRBV5-8 and TRBJ1-2 gives the whole variable domain EAGVTQSPTHLIKTRGQQATLRCSPISGHTSVYWYQQALGLGLQFLLWYDEGEERNRGNFPPRFSGRQFPNYSSELNVNALELEDSALYLCASSPSDWGYTFGSGTRLTVV.

The J gene is TRBJ2-7, the V gene TRBV5-1; D possibly corresponds to TRBD1 (6 bases). Between the trimmed V and J ends, which lost 8 bases and 6 bases, there was a span of 21 bases. The CDR3 has 14 residues. Germline-derived CDR1 and CDR2 are SGHRS and YFSETQ. CDR3 protein: CASDRGQGKGEQYF. CDR3 DNA: TGCGCCAGTGACCGAGGGCAGGGGAAGGGCGAGCAGTACTTC.

The chain couples TRBV6-4 to TRBJ2-3; D possibly corresponds to TRBD2 (5 bases). Per the germline V gene, CDR1 is MRHNA and CDR2 is SNTAGT. Trimming took 5 bases from V and 8 from J, leaving 20 bases between them. This CDR3 is built from 15 residues. CDR3 region: CASSPGPTGWGTQYF. The DNA of the CDR3 is TGTGCCAGCAGTCCGGGCCCTACGGGATGGGGTACGCAGTATTTT.

This chain's CDR3 is CASSQALSGGREQYF. DNA of the CDR3: TGTGCCAGCAGCCAAGCCCTCAGCGGGGGGCGGGAGCAGTACTTC. The J gene is TRBJ2-7, the V gene TRBV4-2; 9 bases are a match to TRBD2. V gave up 1 base and J gave up 7 bases; unmatched junction bases: 8. CDR3 size: 15 residues. Germline V lookup: CDR1 LGHNA, CDR2 YNFKEQ.

V gene TRBV19 combines with J gene TRBJ2-4; 8 bases match TRBD1. Germline V gives CDR1 LNHDA, CDR2 SQIVND (reference sequence). The V gene end was trimmed by 3 bases and the J gene end by 6 bases; junction bases not matched to a gene: 7. This CDR3 comprises 15 residues. DNA for the CDR3: TGTGCCAGTAGTATGGCCAGGGGGCTTGGAAACATTCAGTACTTC. Its protein product is CASSMARGLGNIQYF.

The rearrangement links TRBV6-1 to TRBJ1-6; D is undetermined. This CDR3 is 13 amino acids long. Trimming took off 8 bases at V and 4 bases at J, with 9 bases between the two ends. Looked up from germline, CDR1 is MNHNS and CDR2 is SASEGT. For the CDR3, the DNA is TGTGCCAGCGAGGAACTGTATAATTCACCCCTCCACTTT. It is translated as CASEELYNSPLHF.

This clone was seen a few times. This chain uses TRBV18 with TRBJ2-1, with a possible D match to TRBD2 (5 bases). Germline CDR1 reads KGHSH; CDR2 reads LQKENI. V shed 6 bases and J shed 7 bases, with 7 bases lying between them. The CDR3 loop spans 11 amino acids. The CDR3 region is CASSPGNEQFF. In DNA, the CDR3 is TGTGCCAGCTCCCCGGGAAATGAGCAGTTCTTC. Filled out from reference TRBV18 and TRBJ2-1, the complete variable domain reads NAGVMQNPRHLVRRRGQEARLRCSPMKGHSHVYWYRQLPEEGLKFMVYLQKENIIDESGMPKERFSAEFPKEGPSILRIQQVVRGDSAAYFCASSPGNEQFFGPGTRLTVL.

CDR3 DNA sequence: TGTGCCAGCTCACCTTTATCCCTAGCGGGCCTGCCCGGCACAGATACGCAGTATTTT. Translating gives CASSPLSLAGLPGTDTQYF. This chain joins TRBV18 and TRBJ2-3; 8 bases line up with TRBD2. V dropped 3 bases and J dropped 1; count of bases not matched to a gene: 15. Germline CDR1 is KGHSH and CDR2 is LQKENI. CDR3 length: 19 amino acids.

This chain joins TRBV5-1 and TRBJ2-3; tentative D call: TRBD2 (6 bases). V lost 0 bases, J lost 10 bases, and 9 bases lay in between. Germline CDR1 SGHRS, CDR2 YFSETQ. This CDR3 has 12 residues. The CDR3 sequence: CASSLELAPQYF. In nucleotides, the CDR3 is TGCGCCAGCAGCTTGGAACTAGCCCCGCAGTATTTT.

On this clone: At one end the junction does not follow the germline gene, possibly because of a read error. The chain joins TRBV29-1 to TRBJ2-7, with 14 bases matching TRBD2. In germline, CDR1 is SQVTM, CDR2 ANQGSEA. The CDR3 length is 11 residues. DNA of the CDR3: TGCAGCGTGACTAGCGGGGGGGAGCGGTACTTC. Translating it yields CSVTSGGERYF.

The chain carries TRBV4-1 and TRBJ1-6; 7 bases line up with TRBD1. With 0 bases clipped from V and 6 bases from J, the junction kept 11 bases outside the gene matches. From germline, CDR1 is MGHRA and CDR2 YSYEKL. The CDR3 is 18 residues long. In DNA, the CDR3 is TGCGCCAGCAGCCAAGACCGGGCCAGGGGGAAAGGTAATTCACCCCTCCACTTT. Its protein product is CASSQDRARGKGNSPLHF.